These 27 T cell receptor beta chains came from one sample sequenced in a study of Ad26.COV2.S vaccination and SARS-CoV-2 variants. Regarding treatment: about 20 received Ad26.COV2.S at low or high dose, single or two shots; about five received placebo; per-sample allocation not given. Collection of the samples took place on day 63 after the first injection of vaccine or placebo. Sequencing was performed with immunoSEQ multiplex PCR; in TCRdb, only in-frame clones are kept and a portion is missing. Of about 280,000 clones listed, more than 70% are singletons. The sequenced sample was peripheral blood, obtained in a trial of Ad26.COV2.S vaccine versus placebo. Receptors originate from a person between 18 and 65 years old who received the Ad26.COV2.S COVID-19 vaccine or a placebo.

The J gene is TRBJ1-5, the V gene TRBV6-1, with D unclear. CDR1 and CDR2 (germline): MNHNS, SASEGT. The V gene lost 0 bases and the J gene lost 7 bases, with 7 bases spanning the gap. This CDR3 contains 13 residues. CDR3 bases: TGTGCCAGCAGTGAAGCCGGGCGCCAGCCCCAGCATTTT. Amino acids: CASSEAGRQPQHF.

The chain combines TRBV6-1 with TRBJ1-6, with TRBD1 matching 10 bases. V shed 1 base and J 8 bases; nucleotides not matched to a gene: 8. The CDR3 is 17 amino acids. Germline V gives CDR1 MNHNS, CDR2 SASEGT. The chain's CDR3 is CASSEVWAGQGDSPLHF. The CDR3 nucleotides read TGTGCCAGCAGTGAAGTCTGGGCAGGACAGGGGGATTCACCCCTCCACTTT.

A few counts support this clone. Here the CDR3 DNA reads TGTGCCAGCAGTTACGCCCAGGGTAGCAACACTGAAGCTTTCTTT. Encoded protein: CASSYAQGSNTEAFF. The chain combines TRBV6-5 with TRBJ1-1, with a tentative D call TRBD1 (5 bases). Germline assignment: CDR1 MNHEY and CDR2 SVGAGI. The CDR3 length is 15 residues. V was trimmed by 2 bases and J by 2 bases, leaving 12 bases between them.

The CDR3, as DNA: TGTGCCAGCAGTCCTTGGACTTCGGGGTATGAAAAACTGTTTTTT. This gives the protein CASSPWTSGYEKLFF. V and J are TRBV5-6 and TRBJ1-4; D uncertain. V was shortened by 5 bases and J by 6 bases, with 17 bases between the two germline ends. The germline V gene encodes CDR1 SGHDT and CDR2 YYEEEE. This CDR3 spans 15 amino acids.

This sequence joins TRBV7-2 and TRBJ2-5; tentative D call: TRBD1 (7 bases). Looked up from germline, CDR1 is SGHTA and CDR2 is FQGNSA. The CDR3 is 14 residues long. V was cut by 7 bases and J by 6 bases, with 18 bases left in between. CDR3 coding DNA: TGTGCCAGCACCATGACGGAGGGGGCAAAGACCCAGTACTTC. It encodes CASTMTEGAKTQYF.

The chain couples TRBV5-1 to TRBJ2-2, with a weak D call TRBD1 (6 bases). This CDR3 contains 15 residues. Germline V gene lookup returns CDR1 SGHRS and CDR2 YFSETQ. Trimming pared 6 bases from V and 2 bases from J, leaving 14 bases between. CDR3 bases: TGCGCCAGCAACATAGGACAGCCAAACACCGGGGAGCTGTTTTTT. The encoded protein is CASNIGQPNTGELFF.

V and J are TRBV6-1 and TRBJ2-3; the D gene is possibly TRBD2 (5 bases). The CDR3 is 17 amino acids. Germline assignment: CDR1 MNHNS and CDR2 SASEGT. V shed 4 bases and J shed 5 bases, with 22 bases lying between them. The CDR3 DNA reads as TGTGCCAGCAGTGGGGCGGGCGAGAGGGCCTGGAGAGATACGCAGTATTTT. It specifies CASSGAGERAWRDTQYF.

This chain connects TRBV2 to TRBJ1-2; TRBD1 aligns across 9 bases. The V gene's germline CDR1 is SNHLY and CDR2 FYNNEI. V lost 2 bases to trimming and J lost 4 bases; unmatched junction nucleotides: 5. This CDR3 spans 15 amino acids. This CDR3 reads CASSESGTGSYGYTF. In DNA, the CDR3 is TGTGCCAGCAGTGAATCTGGGACAGGGTCCTATGGCTACACCTTC.

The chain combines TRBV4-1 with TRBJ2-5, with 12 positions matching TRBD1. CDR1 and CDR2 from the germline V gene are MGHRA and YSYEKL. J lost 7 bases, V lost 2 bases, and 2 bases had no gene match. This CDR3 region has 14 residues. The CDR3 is CASSQPGQGATQYF. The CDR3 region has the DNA TGCGCCAGCAGCCAACCGGGACAGGGGGCGACCCAGTACTTC.

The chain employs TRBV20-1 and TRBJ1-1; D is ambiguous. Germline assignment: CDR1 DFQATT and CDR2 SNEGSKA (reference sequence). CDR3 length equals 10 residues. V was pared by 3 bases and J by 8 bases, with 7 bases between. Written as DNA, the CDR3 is TGCAGTGCTAGTTGGGTAGAAGCTTTCTTT. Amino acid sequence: CSASWVEAFF.

CDR3 coding DNA: TGTGCCAGCATGGCGGACATCGGTAGTGGCTACACCTTC. It specifies CASMADIGSGYTF. J is TRBJ1-2 and V is TRBV12-3 or TRBV12-4; a possible D gene is TRBD1 (5 bases). Between the trimmed V and J ends, which lost 7 bases and 7 bases, there was a span of 16 bases. The CDR3 is 13 amino acids.

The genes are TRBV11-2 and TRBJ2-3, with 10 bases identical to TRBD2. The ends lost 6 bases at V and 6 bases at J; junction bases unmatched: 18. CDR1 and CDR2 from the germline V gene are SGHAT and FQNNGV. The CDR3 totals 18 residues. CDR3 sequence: CASSPRVASGSSGDTQYF. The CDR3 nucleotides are TGTGCCAGCAGTCCTAGGGTGGCTAGCGGGAGTTCTGGGGATACGCAGTATTTT.

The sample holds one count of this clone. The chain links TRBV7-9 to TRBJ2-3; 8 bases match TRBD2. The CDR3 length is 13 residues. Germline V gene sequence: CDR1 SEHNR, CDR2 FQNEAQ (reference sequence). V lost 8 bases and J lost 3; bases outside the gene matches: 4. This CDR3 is CASLPGGTDTQYF. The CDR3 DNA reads TGTGCCAGCCTGCCGGGGGGGACAGATACGCAGTATTTT. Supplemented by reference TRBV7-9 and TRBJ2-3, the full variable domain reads DTGVSQNPRHKITKRGQNVTFRCDPISEHNRLYWYRQTLGQGPEFLTYFQNEAQLEKSRLLSDRFSAERPKGSFSTLEIQRTEQGDSAMYLCASLPGGTDTQYFGPGTRLTVL.

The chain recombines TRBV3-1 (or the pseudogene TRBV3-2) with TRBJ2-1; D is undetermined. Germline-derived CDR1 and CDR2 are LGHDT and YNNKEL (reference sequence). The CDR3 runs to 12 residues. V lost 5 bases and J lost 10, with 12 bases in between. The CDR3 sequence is CASSYIVGEQFF. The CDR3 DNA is TGTGCCAGCAGCTACATCGTAGGGGAGCAGTTCTTC.

DNA of the CDR3: TGTGCCAGCAGCCTCGGACTAGCGGAAAGCACAGATACGCAGTATTTT. Translation: CASSLGLAESTDTQYF. The chain recombines TRBV11-3 with TRBJ2-3; 10 positions agree with TRBD2. With V trimmed by 5 bases and J by 0 bases, 5 bases remained unmatched. The CDR3 is 16 amino acids. Germline V gene sequence: CDR1 SGHNT, CDR2 YENEEA.

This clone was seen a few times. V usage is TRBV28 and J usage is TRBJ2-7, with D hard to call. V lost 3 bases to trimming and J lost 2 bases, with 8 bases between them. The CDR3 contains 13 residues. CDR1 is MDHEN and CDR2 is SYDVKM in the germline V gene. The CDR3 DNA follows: TGTGCCAGCAGTTTGGTCAGTCCCTACGAGCAGTACTTC. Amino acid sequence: CASSLVSPYEQYF.

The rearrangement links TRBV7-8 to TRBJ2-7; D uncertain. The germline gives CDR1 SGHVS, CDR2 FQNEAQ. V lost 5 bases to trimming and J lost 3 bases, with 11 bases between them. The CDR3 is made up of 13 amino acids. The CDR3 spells CASSPPANYEQYF. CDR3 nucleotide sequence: TGTGCCAGCAGCCCCCCAGCGAACTACGAGCAGTACTTC.

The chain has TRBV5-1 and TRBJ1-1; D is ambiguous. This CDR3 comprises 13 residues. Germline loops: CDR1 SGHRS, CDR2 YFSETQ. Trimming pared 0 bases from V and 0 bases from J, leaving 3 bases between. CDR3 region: CASSLEMNTEAFF. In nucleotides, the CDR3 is TGCGCCAGCAGCTTGGAGATGAACACTGAAGCTTTCTTT.

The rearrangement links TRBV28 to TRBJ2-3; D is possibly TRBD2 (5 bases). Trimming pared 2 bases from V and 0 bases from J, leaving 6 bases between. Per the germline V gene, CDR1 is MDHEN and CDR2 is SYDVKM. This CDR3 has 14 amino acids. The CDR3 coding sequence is TGTGCCAGCAGTTTAACGGGAAGCACAGATACGCAGTATTTT. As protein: CASSLTGSTDTQYF.

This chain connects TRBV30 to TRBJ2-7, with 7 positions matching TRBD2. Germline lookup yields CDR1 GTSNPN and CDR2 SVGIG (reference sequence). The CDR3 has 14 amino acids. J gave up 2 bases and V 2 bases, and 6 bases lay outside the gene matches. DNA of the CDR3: TGTGCCTGGAGTATGGCGGGAGTTGCCTACGAGCAGTACTTC. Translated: CAWSMAGVAYEQYF.

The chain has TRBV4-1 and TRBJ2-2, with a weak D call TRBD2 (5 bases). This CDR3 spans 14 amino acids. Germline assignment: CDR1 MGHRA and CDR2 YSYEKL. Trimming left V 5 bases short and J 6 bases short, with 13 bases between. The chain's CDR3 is CASSDQTGAGELFF. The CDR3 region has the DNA TGCGCCAGCAGCGACCAGACCGGGGCCGGGGAGCTGTTTTTT.

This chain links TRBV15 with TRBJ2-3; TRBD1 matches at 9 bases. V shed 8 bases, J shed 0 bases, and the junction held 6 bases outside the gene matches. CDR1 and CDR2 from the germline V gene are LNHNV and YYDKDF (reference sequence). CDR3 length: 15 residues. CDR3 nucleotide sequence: TGTGCCACCTCGAAGGGACAGGGAAGCACAGATACGCAGTATTTT. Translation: CATSKGQGSTDTQYF. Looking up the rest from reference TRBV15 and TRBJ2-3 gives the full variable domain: DAMVIQNPRYQVTQFGKPVTLSCSQTLNHNVMYWYQQKSSQAPKLLFHYYDKDFNNEADTPDNFQSRRPNTSFCFLDIRSPGLGDTAMYLCATSKGQGSTDTQYFGPGTRLTVL.

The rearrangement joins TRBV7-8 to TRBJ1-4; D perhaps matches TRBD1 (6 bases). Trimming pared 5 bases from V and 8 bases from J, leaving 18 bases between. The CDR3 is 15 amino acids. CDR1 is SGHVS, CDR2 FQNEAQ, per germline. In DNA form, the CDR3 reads TGTGCCAGCAGCCCCAAGACAGGAGGGTACGAAAAACTGTTTTTT. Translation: CASSPKTGGYEKLFF.

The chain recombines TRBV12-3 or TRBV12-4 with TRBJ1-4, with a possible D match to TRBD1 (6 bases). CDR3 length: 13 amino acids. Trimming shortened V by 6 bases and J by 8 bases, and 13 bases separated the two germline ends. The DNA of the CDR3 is TGTGCCAGCAGCGGAGGTCAGGGGGAAAAACTGTTTTTT. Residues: CASSGGQGEKLFF.

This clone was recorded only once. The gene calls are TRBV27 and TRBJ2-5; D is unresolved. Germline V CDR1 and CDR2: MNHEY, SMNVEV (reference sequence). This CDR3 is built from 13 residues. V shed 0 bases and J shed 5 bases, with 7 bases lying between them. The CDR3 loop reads CASSLSRRETQYF. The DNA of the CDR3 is TGTGCCAGCAGTTTATCCAGGCGGGAGACCCAGTACTTC.

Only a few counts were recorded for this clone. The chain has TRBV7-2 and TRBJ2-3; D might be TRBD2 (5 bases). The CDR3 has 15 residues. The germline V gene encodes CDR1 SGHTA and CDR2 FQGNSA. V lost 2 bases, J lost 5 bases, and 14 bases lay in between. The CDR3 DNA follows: TGTGCCAGCAGCTTAAACTCGGCCGCGGGAGATACGCAGTATTTT. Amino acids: CASSLNSAAGDTQYF.

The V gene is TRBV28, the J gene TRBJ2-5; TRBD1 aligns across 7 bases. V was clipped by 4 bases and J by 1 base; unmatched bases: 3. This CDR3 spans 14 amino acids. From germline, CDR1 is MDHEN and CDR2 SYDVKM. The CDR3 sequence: CASSSGQPQETQYF. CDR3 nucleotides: TGTGCCAGCAGTTCGGGACAGCCCCAAGAGACCCAGTACTTC. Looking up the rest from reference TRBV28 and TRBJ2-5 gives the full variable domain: DVKVTQSSRYLVKRTGEKVFLECVQDMDHENMFWYRQDPGLGLRLIYFSYDVKMKEKGDIPEGYSVSREKKERFSLILESASTNQTSMYLCASSSGQPQETQYFGPGTRLLVL.